Listed below are T cell receptor beta chains from one sample, sequenced in a study of blood T cell repertoires in COVID-19. Method: immunoSEQ multiplex PCR; TCRdb's copy keeps in-frame clones and lacks some. The sample lists 35,000 to 45,000 clones, about 86% occurring once. The sample consisted of peripheral blood. Receptor source: a man aged 40-49 years with active COVID-19. Both conserved end residues are part of each CDR3. The D gene is left open where the match is weak.

>-|TRBV6-1|TRBJ2-7
CASSEEPGRSSYEQYF
>TRBD2|TRBV9|TRBJ2-7
CASSAGTSVGYEQYF
>TRBD2|TRBV5-1|TRBJ2-1
CASSLFGSGNEQFF
>TRBD1|TRBV20-1|TRBJ2-3
CSASAISDRLTDTQYF
>TRBD2|TRBV4-2|TRBJ2-7
CASSRPGGGEQYF
>-|TRBV30|TRBJ2-5
CAWRGTEVSQYF
>-|TRBV10-2|TRBJ1-5
CASSEALGWSSRQPQHF
>-|TRBV5-6|TRBJ1-6
CASGKTGTNSPLHF
>-|TRBV5-8|TRBJ1-5
CASSLRDNQPQHF
>-|TRBV2|TRBJ1-1
CASSAALSNTEAFF
>TRBD2|TRBV6-6|TRBJ2-7
CASSRDSSGRANEQYF
>-|TRBV11-2|TRBJ1-4
CASSLERLPNEKLFF
>-|TRBV7-2|TRBJ2-3
CASSLIHGADTQYF
>-|TRBV6-2/TRBV6-3|TRBJ1-1
CASSYQENTEAFF
>TRBD1|TRBV19|TRBJ2-1
CASRGQGYEQFF
>TRBD2|TRBV28|TRBJ2-2
CASIQRDAGELFF
>-|TRBV7-9|TRBJ1-2
CASSSWVKGLGGYTF
>TRBD1|TRBV30|TRBJ1-6
CAWSVEWSGGPNSPLHF
>TRBD1|TRBV28|TRBJ1-5
CASRMGQSYSNQPQHF
>-|TRBV28|TRBJ2-1
CASSFRRAYNEQFF
>-|TRBV7-2|TRBJ2-1
CASSLDPGNEQFF
>TRBD1|TRBV19|TRBJ1-4
CASSTGQGVGIDEKLFF
>-|TRBV9|TRBJ2-5
CASSVGTGIQETQYF
>-|TRBV27|TRBJ2-3
CASTAAGATDTQYF
>TRBD1|TRBV25-1|TRBJ1-4
CASSANRDRLYEKLFF
>TRBD1|TRBV11-2|TRBJ1-1
CASSPLLDRPNGTEAFF
>-|TRBV27|TRBJ2-2
CASSLGRGTGELFF
>TRBD1|TRBV19|TRBJ1-4
CASSISYRGEKLFF
>TRBD2|TRBV7-2|TRBJ2-7
CASSSPRASGSSYEQYF
>TRBD2|TRBV5-4|TRBJ2-5
CASGGVAKETQYF
>-|TRBV28|TRBJ1-4
CASSSRNLQGGKLFF
>-|TRBV19|TRBJ2-1
CASSIRAAYNEQFF
>-|TRBV7-2|TRBJ2-7
CASSLGEGFDEQYF
>TRBD1|TRBV25-1|TRBJ1-3
CASKGGQGGNTIYF
>-|TRBV25-1|TRBJ2-5
CASSEYGSLLETQYF
>TRBD2|TRBV7-9|TRBJ2-3
CASSLGTSGIGTDTQYF
>-|TRBV5-5|TRBJ1-3
CASSPNPGTYGNTIYF
>-|TRBV9|TRBJ2-3
CASSVAGTDTQYF
>TRBD1|TRBV30|TRBJ1-4
CAWSDWQGGREKLFF
>-|TRBV19|TRBJ2-2
CASSIVAVGTGELFF
>TRBD1|TRBV9|TRBJ2-7
CASSVGDRVYEQYF
>TRBD2|TRBV11-2|TRBJ2-1
CASSLDLQLAGEGEQFF
>TRBD2|TRBV9|TRBJ2-1
CASSEFGAGGGNEQFF
>-|TRBV10-1|TRBJ2-5
CASSESEPGGQETQYF
>TRBD2|TRBV30|TRBJ2-7
CAWSVPFWTSGRNEQYF
>TRBD2|TRBV7-2|TRBJ2-5
CASSSSLAGETQYF
>-|TRBV30|TRBJ1-1
CAWSVDYEQGAFF
>-|TRBV2|TRBJ1-5
CASNTGAASNQPQHF